The rows below give T cell receptor beta chains drawn from one sample of a study of T cell changes during pregnancy in multiple sclerosis. Libraries were prepared by immunoSEQ multiplex PCR; TCRdb keeps only in-frame clonotypes and omits some of them. The profile shows over 85,000 clones, around 90% of them singletons. The sample here was peripheral blood, taken in the first trimester of pregnancy. All receptors come from a female donor in good health, enrolled as a control in a pregnancy study. CDR3s include the opening cysteine and the closing phenylalanine or tryptophan. Each record gives: V gene, CDR3 protein.

TRBV7-2 | CASSFDFSGNTIYF
TRBV7-2 | CASSLARTGLYGYTF
TRBV6-1 | CASIGGDNSSPLHF
TRBV28 | CASSSGTSGYTDTQYF
TRBV7-9 | CASSPQGGLSYEQYF
TRBV11-1 | CASSLGTSGGLGTQYF
TRBV4-3 | CASSQVGAFRDMNTEAFF
TRBV28 | CASGQGQTQYF
TRBV5-6 | CASSLGGRNYGYTF
TRBV5-4 | CASSSAGERVTDTQYF